The 3 T cell receptor beta chains below were found in one sample sequenced in a study of cytomegalovirus exposure and HLA in healthy donors. The PCR made use of 60 Vbeta and 13 Jbeta primers. Clones were read by immunoSEQ multiplex PCR, and TCRdb kept only the in-frame ones, dropping some. Of some 140,000 clones in the sample, 75% to 90% were seen once. Sequencing input: PBMCs. These receptors came from a man in his forties in good health and CMV-seronegative.

This chain connects TRBV11-3 to TRBJ2-3; D is perhaps TRBD2 (5 bases). The germline gives CDR1 SGHNT, CDR2 YENEEA. The CDR3 is made up of 13 amino acids. V was clipped by 0 bases and J by 9 bases, with 10 bases between them. CDR3 bases: TGTGCCAGCAGCTTAGACCCGGGAAGGACGCAGTATTTT. This codes for CASSLDPGRTQYF.

This clone was picked up a small number of times. The chain employs TRBV7-6 and TRBJ2-1, with 10 bases matching TRBD1. The trim removed 5 bases at V and 8 bases at J, leaving 9 bases unmatched. The CDR3 has 15 residues. Germline-derived CDR1 and CDR2 are SGHVS and FNYEAQ. The CDR3 protein is CASSPDRGLRDEQFF. The CDR3 DNA is TGTGCCAGCAGCCCCGACAGGGGGCTTAGGGATGAGCAGTTCTTC.

Worth noting for this clone: The junction and the germline gene differ at one end; a read error may be behind it. The rearrangement links TRBV7-9 to TRBJ2-7; TRBD1 is a possible D gene (5 bases). The CDR3 has 12 amino acids. Germline V gene sequence: CDR1 SEHNR, CDR2 FQNEAQ (reference sequence). CDR3 residues: CSSSSGTYEQYF. The CDR3 nucleotides are TGTTCCAGCAGCTCAGGGACCTACGAGCAGTACTTC.